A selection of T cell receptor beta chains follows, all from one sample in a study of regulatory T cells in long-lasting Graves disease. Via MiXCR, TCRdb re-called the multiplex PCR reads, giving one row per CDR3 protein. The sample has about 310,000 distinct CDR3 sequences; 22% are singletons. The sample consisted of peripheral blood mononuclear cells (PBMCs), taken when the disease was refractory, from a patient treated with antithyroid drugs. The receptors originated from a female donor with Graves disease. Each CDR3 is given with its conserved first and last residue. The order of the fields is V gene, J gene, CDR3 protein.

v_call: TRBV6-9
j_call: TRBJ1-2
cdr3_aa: CASSYSQGATLFGYTF

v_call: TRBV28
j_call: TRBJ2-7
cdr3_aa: CASSIARQGKGYEQYF

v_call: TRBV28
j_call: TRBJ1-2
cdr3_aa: CASRPGPYSGYTF

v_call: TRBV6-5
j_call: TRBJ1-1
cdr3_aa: CASSYTGRITEAFF

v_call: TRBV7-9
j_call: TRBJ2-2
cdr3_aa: CASSSDFLANTGELFF

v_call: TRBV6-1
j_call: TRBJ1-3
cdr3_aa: CASRRTGVGNTIYF

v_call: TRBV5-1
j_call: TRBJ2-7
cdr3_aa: CASSLGPSGALYEQYF

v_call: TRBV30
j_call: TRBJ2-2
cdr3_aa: CAWSKLARSGELFF

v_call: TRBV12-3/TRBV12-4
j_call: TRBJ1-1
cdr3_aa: CASSLFKATEAFF

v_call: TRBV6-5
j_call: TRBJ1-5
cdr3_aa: CASSWGTDQPQHF

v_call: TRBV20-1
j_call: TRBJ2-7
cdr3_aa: CSARTGQGGSYEQYF

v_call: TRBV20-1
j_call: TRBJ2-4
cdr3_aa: CSAIHGQGSGENIQYF

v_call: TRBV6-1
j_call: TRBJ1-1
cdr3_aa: CASSPDRFRNTEAFF

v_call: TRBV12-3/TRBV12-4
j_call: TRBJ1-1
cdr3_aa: CASSPFGGAVFTEAFF

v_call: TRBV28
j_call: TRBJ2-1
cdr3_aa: CASSFVGLSGEQFF

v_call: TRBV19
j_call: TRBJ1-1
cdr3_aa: CASRRRDDALNTEAFF

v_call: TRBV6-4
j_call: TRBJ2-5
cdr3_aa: CASRGRGQETQYF

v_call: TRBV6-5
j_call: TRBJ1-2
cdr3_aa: CASSYGGPQRGVFRGYTF

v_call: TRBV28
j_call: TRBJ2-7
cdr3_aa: CASRLHYEQYF

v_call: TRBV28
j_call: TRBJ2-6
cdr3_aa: CASSFLGQGAHGANVLTF

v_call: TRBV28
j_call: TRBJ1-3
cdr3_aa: CASNLGEAYSGNTIYF

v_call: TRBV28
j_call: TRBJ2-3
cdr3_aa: CASRSTDTQYF

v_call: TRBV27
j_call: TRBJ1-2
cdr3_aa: CASSRQDNYGYTF

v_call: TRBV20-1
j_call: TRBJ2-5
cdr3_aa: CSGLLGGSYQETQYF

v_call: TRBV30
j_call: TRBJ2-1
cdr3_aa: CAWSVPGVENEQFF

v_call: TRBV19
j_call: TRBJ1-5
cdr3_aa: CASSIGGLRSHSNQPQHF

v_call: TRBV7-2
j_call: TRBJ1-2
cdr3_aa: CASSLARRQLGYTF

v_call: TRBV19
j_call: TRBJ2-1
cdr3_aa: CASTQRLAGANEQFF

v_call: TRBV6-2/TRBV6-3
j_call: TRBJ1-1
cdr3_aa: CASSYRVHTEAFF

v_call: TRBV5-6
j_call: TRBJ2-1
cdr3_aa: CASSLGLAGYNEQFF

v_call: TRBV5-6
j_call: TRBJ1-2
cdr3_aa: CASSFRDRVNYGYTF

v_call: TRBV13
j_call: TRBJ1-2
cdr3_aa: CASSLGLYSRQRQKQYGYTF

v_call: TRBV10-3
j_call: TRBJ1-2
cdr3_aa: CAISANYGYTF

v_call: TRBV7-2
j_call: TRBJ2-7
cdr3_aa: CASSTGTTTYEQYF

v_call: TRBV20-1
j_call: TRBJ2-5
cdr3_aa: CSARGLWGETQYF

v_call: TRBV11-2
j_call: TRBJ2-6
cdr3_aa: CASSQQPPGQGFFGTGANVLTF

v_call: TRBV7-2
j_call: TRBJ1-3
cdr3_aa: CASSLVVGGNTIYF

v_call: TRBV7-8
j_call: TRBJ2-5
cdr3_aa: CASSLAEGKETQYF

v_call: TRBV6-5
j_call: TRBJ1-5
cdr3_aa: CASSYLGLSNQPQHF

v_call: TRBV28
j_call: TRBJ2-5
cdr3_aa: CASSFSGRYQETQYF

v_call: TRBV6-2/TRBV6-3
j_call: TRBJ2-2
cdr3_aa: CASSWGLPNRAGELFF

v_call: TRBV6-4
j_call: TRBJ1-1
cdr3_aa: CASSDRHGATEAFF

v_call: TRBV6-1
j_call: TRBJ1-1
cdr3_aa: CASSLSGVARTTEAFF

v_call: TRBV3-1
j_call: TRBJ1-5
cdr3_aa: CASSMDSRNQPQHF

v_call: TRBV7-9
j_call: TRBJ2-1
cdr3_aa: CASSPQMTRAEQFF

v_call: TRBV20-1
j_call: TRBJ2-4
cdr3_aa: CSARDQREVGNIQYF

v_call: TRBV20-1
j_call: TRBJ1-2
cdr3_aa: CSARGTGGTYGYTF

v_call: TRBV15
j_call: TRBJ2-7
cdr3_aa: CATSRDSLGVSYEQYF

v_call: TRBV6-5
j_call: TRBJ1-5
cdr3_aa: CASSYPDREHSNQPQHF